The 14 T cell receptor beta chains below come from one sample, sequenced in a study of T-cell memory formation after mild COVID-19. TCRdb redid the calling of the 5' RACE reads with MiXCR, one entry per CDR3 protein. This table has roughly 89,000 distinct CDR3 sequences, around 15% appearing once. The specimen sequenced was PBMCs or a T cell subset sorted from them (not recorded which). The receptors here all came from a man aged 18 to 29 who had mild COVID-19 (a few samples of this study predate the infection). Cell type and time point are not known.

This clonotype was found a few times. The chain has TRBV19 and TRBJ2-1; D possibly corresponds to TRBD1 (5 bases). This CDR3 spans 13 amino acids. V was pared by 1 base and J by 7 bases, with 8 bases between. The germline CDR1 and CDR2 sequences are LNHDA and SQIVND (reference sequence). Here the CDR3 DNA reads TGTGCCAGTAGTATAGTTGCAGGGAATGAGCAGTTCTTC. It encodes CASSIVAGNEQFF.

V gene TRBV4-3 combines with J gene TRBJ2-6, with D unresolved. CDR3 size: 16 residues. V was trimmed by 0 bases and J by 0 bases, leaving 6 bases between them. Germline CDR1 reads LGHNA; CDR2 reads YSLEER. CDR3 sequence (DNA): TGCGCCAGCAGCCAAGAAGGCCCCTCTGGGGCCAACGTCCTGACTTTC. Protein sequence: CASSQEGPSGANVLTF.

This clonotype was seen at least ten times. The chain couples TRBV12-3 or TRBV12-4 to TRBJ2-5; 9 bases map to TRBD2. This CDR3 comprises 16 residues. The V segment lost 4 bases and the J segment 1 base; nucleotides outside the gene matches: 7. The CDR3 loop is CASSSPVTSGQETQYF. CDR3 coding DNA: TGTGCCAGCAGTTCGCCCGTGACTAGCGGCCAAGAGACCCAGTACTTC.

A few counts support this clonotype. The V and J genes are TRBV19 and TRBJ2-1; D possibly matches TRBD1 or TRBD2 (6 bases each). This CDR3 spans 14 amino acids. Germline V gene data show CDR1 as LNHDA and CDR2 as SQIVND (reference sequence). V was clipped by 7 bases and J by 9 bases, with 19 bases between them. For the CDR3, the DNA is TGTGCCAGTATGAGTAGGAGGGGGGCTGGTGAGCAGTTCTTC. It encodes CASMSRRGAGEQFF.

The gene calls are TRBV15 and TRBJ2-7; 7 positions agree with TRBD2. Germline CDR1 LNHNV, CDR2 YYDKDF (reference sequence). With V trimmed by 9 bases and J by 2 bases, 10 bases remained unmatched. CDR3 size: 14 residues. The CDR3 coding sequence is TGTGCCACGTCTAGCCGGGACTACACCTACGAGCAGTACTTC. Protein product: CATSSRDYTYEQYF.

The chain uses TRBV4-1 and TRBJ2-7; D may be TRBD1 (7 bases). Between the trimmed V and J ends, which lost 0 bases and 5 bases, there was a span of 14 bases. CDR3 size: 15 residues. CDR1 is MGHRA and CDR2 is YSYEKL in the germline V gene. The CDR3 reads CASSQEEGARNEQYF. DNA for the CDR3: TGCGCCAGCAGCCAAGAGGAGGGGGCGAGGAACGAGCAGTACTTC.

This clonotype was seen only a few times. This chain uses TRBV6-5 with TRBJ2-1, with TRBD2 matching over 8 bases. The CDR3 loop spans 13 amino acids. Germline-derived CDR1 and CDR2 are MNHEY and SVGAGI. V was clipped by 10 bases and J by 10 bases; unmatched bases: 12. In DNA form, the CDR3 reads TGTGCCACCAAGGCGTGGCGGGGGGAGGAGCAGTTCTTC. It is translated as CATKAWRGEEQFF.

This chain links TRBV6-1 with TRBJ2-7; a possible D gene is TRBD2 (5 bases). This CDR3 spans 13 amino acids. The V end lost 5 bases, the J end lost 4 bases, and 12 bases lay between the germline ends. Germline-derived CDR1 and CDR2 are MNHNS and SASEGT. DNA for the CDR3: TGTGCCAGCAGTCTACTAGGCGTGTACGAGCAGTACGTC. Protein: CASSLLGVYEQYV.

This clonotype was observed a handful of times. The rearrangement uses TRBV12-3 or TRBV12-4 and TRBJ2-1; D remains ambiguous. Trimming left V 0 bases short and J 3 bases short, with 6 bases between. The length of the CDR3 is 14 residues. CDR3 DNA: TGTGCCAGCAGTTTAGCGGGGAACTACAATGAGCAGTTCTTC. As protein: CASSLAGNYNEQFF.

This clonotype was seen a handful of times. V usage is TRBV7-2 and J usage is TRBJ2-5; D is unresolved. Trimming left V 8 bases short and J 5 bases short, with 15 bases between. In germline, CDR1 is SGHTA, CDR2 FQGNSA. The CDR3 runs 13 residues. The CDR3 sequence: CASVETTGETQYF. CDR3 bases: TGTGCCAGCGTGGAAACCACCGGGGAGACCCAGTACTTC. The full variable domain, completed using reference TRBV7-2 and TRBJ2-5, is GAGVSQSPSNKVTEKGKDVELRCDPISGHTALYWYRQSLGQGLEFLIYFQGNSAPDKSGLPSDRFSAERTGGSVSTLTIQRTQQEDSAVYLCASVETTGETQYFGPGTRLLVL.

The table lists this clonotype with a few counts. The CDR3 DNA reads as TGTGCCAGCACTCTAGGCCAGGGGGCTCGTGGCTACACCTTC. This gives the protein CASTLGQGARGYTF. The chain recombines TRBV7-9 with TRBJ1-2; TRBD1 aligns across 8 bases. This CDR3 has 14 residues. Germline CDR1 reads SEHNR; CDR2 reads FQNEAQ (reference sequence). After removal of 7 bases from V and 7 bases from J, the junction contained 11 bases not matched to a gene.

Only a few counts were recorded for this clonotype. The V and J genes are TRBV10-3 and TRBJ2-2; 10 positions match TRBD1. Trimming took 2 bases from V and 9 from J; bases not matched to a gene: 6. Germline loops: CDR1 ENHRY, CDR2 SYGVKD. The CDR3 length is 15 residues. In nucleotides, the CDR3 is TGTGCCATCAGTGAGCGGGGACAGGGGCTCAGGGAGCTGTTTTTT. Translating it yields CAISERGQGLRELFF.

The gene calls are TRBV12-3 or TRBV12-4 and TRBJ2-1; tentatively, D is TRBD2 (6 bases). This CDR3 has 12 residues. V dropped 8 bases and J dropped 15 bases, with 20 bases sitting between them. Written as DNA, the CDR3 is TGTGCCAGCGGGCCTCGCGGGACTTCGGTGTTCTTC. Translating gives CASGPRGTSVFF.

This clonotype has more than one count but fewer than ten. This chain links TRBV30 with TRBJ2-2; TRBD1 is a possible D gene (6 bases). CDR3 length equals 14 residues. Germline V gene data show CDR1 as GTSNPN and CDR2 as SVGIG (reference sequence). V dropped 5 bases and J dropped 4 bases, with 14 bases sitting between them. CDR3 loop: CAWELGQGTGELFF. In DNA form, the CDR3 reads TGTGCCTGGGAGTTGGGACAAGGCACCGGGGAGCTGTTTTTT.